The TCR beta chain under discussion was sequenced for a study of cytomegalovirus exposure and HLA in healthy donors. Study results and limitations: Later on, an analysis found that several of the most significant clusters appeared to be linked to common viral pathogens, which included parvovirus B19. Analyzed later, most CMV-associated TCR beta chains appeared HLA-restricted.

In regard to this clone: Its antigen is still unknown.

PCR was performed using 60 Vbeta and 13 Jbeta primers. Data came from immunoSEQ multiplex PCR; TCRdb stores just in-frame clones and leaves some out. This sample carries some 110,000 clones, 70% to 75% of them seen once, and the ten largest clones take 1% to 1.5%. The germline gives CDR1 LNHDA, CDR2 SQIVND (reference sequence). Unmatched junction bases numbered 6, after V lost 1 base and J lost 2 bases. The CDR3 covers 16 residues. The specimen was PBMCs. The genes are TRBV19 and TRBJ1-2; 8 nucleotides line up with TRBD1. The receptor was derived from a man aged 35-49 years in good health and CMV-seronegative. CDR3 loop: CASSIARTGPNYGYTF. The DNA of the CDR3 is TGTGCCAGTAGTATAGCCCGGACAGGGCCAAACTATGGCTACACCTTC. The variable domain in full, completed from reference TRBV19 and TRBJ1-2, reads DGGITQSPKYLFRKEGQNVTLSCEQNLNHDAMYWYRQDPGQGLRLIYYSQIVNDFQKGDIAEGYSVSREKKESFPLTVTSAQKNPTAFYLCASSIARTGPNYGYTFGSGTRLTVV.